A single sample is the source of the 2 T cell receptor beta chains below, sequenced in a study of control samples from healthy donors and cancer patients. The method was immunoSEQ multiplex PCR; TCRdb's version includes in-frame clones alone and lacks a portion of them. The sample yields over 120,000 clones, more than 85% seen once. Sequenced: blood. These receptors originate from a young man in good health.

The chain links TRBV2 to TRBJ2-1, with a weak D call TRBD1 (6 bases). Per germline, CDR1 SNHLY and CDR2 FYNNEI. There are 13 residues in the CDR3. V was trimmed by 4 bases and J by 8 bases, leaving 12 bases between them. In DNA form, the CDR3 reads TGTGCCAGCAGTGGAAGGACAGACGATGAGCAGTTCTTC. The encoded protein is CASSGRTDDEQFF.

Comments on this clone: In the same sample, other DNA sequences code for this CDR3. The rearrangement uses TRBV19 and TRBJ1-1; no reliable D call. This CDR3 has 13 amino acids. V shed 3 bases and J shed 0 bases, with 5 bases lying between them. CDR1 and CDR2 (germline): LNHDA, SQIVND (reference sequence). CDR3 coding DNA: TGTGCCAGTAGTATTACGGTGAACACTGAAGCTTTCTTT. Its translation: CASSITVNTEAFF.